Listed here are 28 T cell receptor beta chains from one sample, sequenced in a study of T cell responses to AZD1222 COVID-19 vaccine. The data were produced by immunoSEQ multiplex PCR, yet TCRdb's version contains in-frame clones alone and is incomplete. The sample lists 130,000 to 150,000 clones, approximately 90% occurring once. The starting material was peripheral blood, obtained on day 0 of AZD1222 vaccination. These receptors all stem from an adult in good health.

This clone was found once. The rearrangement uses TRBV3-1 (or the pseudogene TRBV3-2) and TRBJ2-7; possible D gene TRBD1, 7 bases. Germline lookup yields CDR1 LGHDT and CDR2 YNNKEL (reference sequence). This CDR3 contains 14 residues. V was shortened by 4 bases and J by 2 bases, with 12 bases between the two germline ends. CDR3 sequence reads: CASSRGTATYEQYF. The CDR3 DNA reads as TGTGCCAGCAGCCGCGGGACAGCTACCTACGAGCAGTACTTC.

The V and J genes are TRBV2 and TRBJ1-4; 9 bases fit TRBD1. J lost 7 bases, V lost 6 bases, and 3 bases had no gene match. This CDR3 comprises 13 residues. The germline gives CDR1 SNHLY, CDR2 FYNNEI. The CDR3 here is CASSDRGAEKLFF. The CDR3 DNA sequence: TGTGCCAGCAGCGACAGGGGGGCTGAAAAACTGTTTTTT.

This clone is a singleton in its sample. The chain carries TRBV19 and TRBJ1-2; D remains ambiguous. The CDR3 sequence is 15 residues long. The V gene's germline CDR1 is LNHDA and CDR2 SQIVND (reference sequence). V dropped 3 bases and J dropped 4 bases, with 15 bases sitting between them. CDR3 residues: CASSISMAGVYGYTF. CDR3 bases: TGTGCCAGTAGTATCTCGATGGCAGGAGTCTATGGCTACACCTTC.

The chain links TRBV6-4 to TRBJ1-1; D gene unclear. Per germline, CDR1 MRHNA and CDR2 SNTAGT. Trimming stripped 4 bases from V and 1 base from J, with 10 bases between. This CDR3 is 14 amino acids long. In DNA, the CDR3 is TGTGCCAGCAGTGTCATGTGGGGGAACACTGAAGCTTTCTTT. This gives the protein CASSVMWGNTEAFF.

The rearrangement links TRBV5-4 to TRBJ1-4; D is ambiguous. The V end was cut by 0 bases, the J end by 10 bases, with 19 bases between. The CDR3 length is 16 residues. Germline V lookup: CDR1 SGHNT, CDR2 YYREEE (reference sequence). CDR3 loop: CASSLDLRGRFGKLFF. The CDR3 DNA sequence: TGTGCCAGCAGCTTGGATTTGCGGGGTCGGTTTGGAAAACTGTTTTTT.

In its sample, this clone was seen once. This chain uses TRBV4-1 with TRBJ2-1, with TRBD2 identical over 8 bases. Germline V lookup: CDR1 MGHRA, CDR2 YSYEKL. CDR3 length equals 17 residues. Unmatched junction bases numbered 10, after V lost 4 bases and J lost 2 bases. The CDR3 is CASSPNPLAAPYNEQFF. The CDR3 DNA reads TGCGCCAGCAGCCCTAACCCACTAGCGGCCCCCTACAATGAGCAGTTCTTC.

This clone was detected once. J is TRBJ2-5 and V is TRBV6-5; no clear D gene. CDR1 is MNHEY and CDR2 is SVGAGI in the germline V gene. The ends were cut back, 6 bases at V and 1 base at J, with 12 bases in the middle. The CDR3 is made up of 14 amino acids. The CDR3 loop is CASSPRRSQETQYF. Written as DNA, the CDR3 is TGTGCCAGCAGCCCCCGCAGGAGCCAAGAGACCCAGTACTTC.

V usage is TRBV6-5 and J usage is TRBJ1-1; the match to TRBD1 covers 8 bases. This CDR3 comprises 13 residues. Germline CDR1 is MNHEY and CDR2 is SVGAGI. The trim removed 7 bases at V and 6 bases at J, leaving 7 bases unmatched. CDR3 loop: CASKWDRSAEAFF. The DNA of the CDR3 is TGTGCCAGCAAATGGGACAGGAGTGCTGAAGCTTTCTTT.

The J gene is TRBJ1-3, the V gene TRBV13; D remains ambiguous. CDR3 length equals 13 residues. Trimming stripped 1 base from V and 4 bases from J, with 5 bases between. From germline, CDR1 is PRHDT and CDR2 FYEKMQ (reference sequence). CDR3 amino acids: CASSLVAGNTIYF. The CDR3 nucleotides read TGTGCCAGCAGCTTAGTTGCGGGAAACACCATATATTTT.

The gene calls are TRBV15 and TRBJ1-5; D call uncertain. The CDR3 extends over 14 amino acids. In germline, CDR1 is LNHNV, CDR2 YYDKDF (reference sequence). Trimming removed 0 bases at V and 7 bases at J, with 10 bases between. DNA for the CDR3: TGTGCCACCAGCAGAGATCGAAAGGGACAGCCCCAGCATTTT. It is translated as CATSRDRKGQPQHF. The complete variable domain, with remaining parts taken from reference TRBV15 and TRBJ1-5, reads DAMVIQNPRYQVTQFGKPVTLSCSQTLNHNVMYWYQQKSSQAPKLLFHYYDKDFNNEADTPDNFQSRRPNTSFCFLDIRSPGLGDTAMYLCATSRDRKGQPQHFGDGTRLSIL.

The rearrangement links TRBV6-5 to TRBJ1-4, with a weak D call TRBD1 (6 bases). The germline V gene encodes CDR1 MNHEY and CDR2 SVGAGI. The CDR3 extends over 15 amino acids. V lost 0 bases and J 3 bases, leaving 8 bases between the germline ends. In nucleotides, the CDR3 is TGTGCCAGCAGTTACTCTGGGGGCGCTAATGAAAAACTGTTTTTT. This translates into CASSYSGGANEKLFF.

The J gene is TRBJ2-2, the V gene TRBV5-1, with D perhaps TRBD1 or TRBD2 (6 bases each). Germline V gene sequence: CDR1 SGHRS, CDR2 YFSETQ. Trimming took 9 bases from V and 5 from J, leaving 23 bases between them. The CDR3 spans 16 residues. The CDR3 nucleotides read TGCGCCACGCGGAGAGGGGGAGGCGAGGGGACCGGGGAGCTGTTTTTT. Its protein product is CATRRGGGEGTGELFF.

V and J are TRBV11-2 and TRBJ1-6, with 7 bases aligning to TRBD1. J was trimmed by 15 bases and V by 5 bases; bases with no gene match: 7. Germline V gene sequence: CDR1 SGHAT, CDR2 FQNNGV. This CDR3 spans 12 amino acids. CDR3 loop: CASSPRGRLLHF. The CDR3 coding sequence is TGTGCCAGCAGCCCGAGGGGGCGTCTCCTCCACTTT.

The chain couples TRBV28 to TRBJ2-7; D is perhaps TRBD1 or TRBD2 (5 bases each). The germline V gene has CDR1 MDHEN and CDR2 SYDVKM. Trimming took 4 bases from V and 5 from J, leaving 18 bases between them. The CDR3 loop spans 15 amino acids. CDR3 in DNA: TGTGCCAGCAGTTGGGGAGAGGCAGGGCGGAACGAGCAGTACTTC. This encodes CASSWGEAGRNEQYF.

V gene TRBV10-2 combines with J gene TRBJ1-6, with D hard to call. The V and J ends lost 6 bases and 0 bases respectively, with 12 bases between them. Germline V CDR1 and CDR2: WSHSY, SAAADI. The CDR3 is 16 residues long. CDR3 nucleotide sequence: TGCGCCAGCAGAGCACTTAGTAGCTCCTATAATTCACCCCTCCACTTT. Its protein is CASRALSSSYNSPLHF.

V gene TRBV2 combines with J gene TRBJ1-1; D is uncertain. Deletions cut 1 base from V and 0 bases from J, with 6 bases between. The length of the CDR3 is 14 residues. The germline gives CDR1 SNHLY, CDR2 FYNNEI. The CDR3 DNA sequence: TGTGCCAGCAGTGAAGGAAGGCTGAACACTGAAGCTTTCTTT. It yields the protein CASSEGRLNTEAFF.

V usage is TRBV7-8 and J usage is TRBJ2-7, with 10 positions matching TRBD1. The CDR3 consists of 15 residues. CDR1 is SGHVS and CDR2 is FQNEAQ in the germline V gene. With 5 bases clipped from V and 2 bases from J, the junction kept 6 bases outside the gene matches. CDR3 residues: CASSAKTGGPYEQYF. The CDR3 nucleotides are TGTGCCAGCAGCGCCAAGACAGGGGGCCCCTACGAGCAGTACTTC. Looking up the rest from reference TRBV7-8 and TRBJ2-7 gives the full variable domain: GAGVSQSPRYKVAKRGQDVALRCDPISGHVSLFWYQQALGQGPEFLTYFQNEAQLDKSGLPSDRFFAERPEGSVSTLKIQRTQQEDSAVYLCASSAKTGGPYEQYFGPGTRLTVT.

This rearrangement joins TRBV30 to TRBJ2-2, with 13 bases matching TRBD2. V dropped 3 bases and J dropped 5; count of bases not matched to a gene: 6. Germline V gene lookup returns CDR1 GTSNPN and CDR2 SVGIG (reference sequence). The CDR3 spans 16 residues. The DNA of the CDR3 is TGTGCCTGGAGCCTAAAGGGACTAGCGGGAACCGGGGAGCTGTTTTTT. Protein: CAWSLKGLAGTGELFF.

In this sample, this clone turned up once. The V gene is TRBV24-1, the J gene TRBJ2-3; D remains unclear. The germline CDR1 and CDR2 sequences are KGHDR and SFDVKD. This CDR3 has 15 residues. V was clipped by 4 bases and J by 0 bases, with 10 bases between them. CDR3 protein: CATSDPGRSTDTQYF. The CDR3 DNA follows: TGTGCCACCAGTGACCCGGGCAGAAGCACAGATACGCAGTATTTT.

The chain has TRBV15 and TRBJ1-4; D gene ambiguous. The CDR3 totals 13 residues. V was trimmed by 5 bases and J by 7 bases, leaving 11 bases between them. CDR1 is LNHNV, CDR2 YYDKDF, per germline (reference sequence). The CDR3 loop reads CATSLLHGEKLFF. The CDR3 nucleotides read TGTGCCACCAGCCTTTTACACGGTGAAAAACTGTTTTTT. The whole variable domain, filled in from reference TRBV15 and TRBJ1-4, reads DAMVIQNPRYQVTQFGKPVTLSCSQTLNHNVMYWYQQKSSQAPKLLFHYYDKDFNNEADTPDNFQSRRPNTSFCFLDIRSPGLGDTAMYLCATSLLHGEKLFFGSGTQLSVL.

This clone was picked up a small number of times. The chain is built from TRBV4-1 and TRBJ2-3, with 10 nucleotides matching TRBD2. The CDR3 is 17 amino acids. V shed 1 base and J 3 bases; nucleotides not matched to a gene: 7. The V gene's germline CDR1 is MGHRA and CDR2 YSYEKL. CDR3 amino acids: CASSQGRLAGATDTQYF. Here the CDR3 DNA reads TGCGCCAGCAGCCAAGGTCGCCTAGCGGGGGCTACAGATACGCAGTATTTT.

The chain combines TRBV6-4 with TRBJ1-1; D perhaps matches TRBD1 (5 bases). From germline, CDR1 is MRHNA and CDR2 SNTAGT. The CDR3 is 13 residues long. V gave up 8 bases and J gave up 7 bases, with 17 bases separating them. DNA for the CDR3: TGTGCCAGCCGCCTCACAGGATCCCATGAAGCTTTCTTT. It yields the protein CASRLTGSHEAFF.

This chain joins TRBV7-9 and TRBJ2-5, with 7 bases matching TRBD2. CDR3 length equals 14 residues. Trimming removed 3 bases from V and 5 bases from J; junction bases left unmatched: 6. Looked up from germline, CDR1 is SEHNR and CDR2 is FQNEAQ (reference sequence). The CDR3 is CASSFPAGRETQYF. The CDR3 nucleotides read TGTGCCAGCAGCTTCCCAGCGGGAAGGGAGACCCAGTACTTC.

The chain has TRBV3-1 (or the pseudogene TRBV3-2) and TRBJ1-6, with D possibly matching TRBD1 (5 bases). This CDR3 region has 14 residues. The germline V gene encodes CDR1 LGHDT and CDR2 YNNKEL (reference sequence). Trimming removed 3 bases at V and 7 bases at J, with 10 bases between. CDR3 sequence (DNA): TGTGCCAGCAGCCACGGGACCGTCAATTCACCCCTCCACTTT. Translation: CASSHGTVNSPLHF.

CDR3 protein: CASCQSSSGNTIYF. The CDR3, as DNA: TGTGCCAGCTGCCAGTCGAGCTCTGGAAACACCATATATTTT. This chain connects TRBV2 to TRBJ1-3; no clear D gene. V lost 8 bases and J 0 bases, leaving 11 bases between the germline ends. The CDR3 sequence is 14 residues long. Germline-derived CDR1 and CDR2 are SNHLY and FYNNEI.

The chain recombines TRBV6-5 with TRBJ2-7, with D maybe TRBD2 (5 bases). V was clipped by 0 bases and J by 0 bases, with 12 bases between them. The CDR3 consists of 16 residues. Germline assignment: CDR1 MNHEY and CDR2 SVGAGI. CDR3 in amino acids: CASSYSRASSSYEQYF. Here the CDR3 DNA reads TGTGCCAGCAGTTACTCGAGGGCCAGCAGCTCCTACGAGCAGTACTTC.

This clone showed up many times. The J gene is TRBJ2-1, the V gene TRBV7-3; D gene unclear. Germline CDR1 is SGHTA and CDR2 is FQGTGA. This CDR3 has 13 amino acids. The V end was cut by 3 bases, the J end by 5 bases, with 8 bases between. CDR3 coding DNA: TGTGCCAGCAGCTTCTCAGTAAACAATGAGCAGTTCTTC. Encoded protein: CASSFSVNNEQFF.

This clone was counted a single time. V is TRBV9 and J is TRBJ2-1; 10 nucleotides line up with TRBD2. The CDR3 runs 17 residues. CDR1 SGDLS and CDR2 YYNGEE come from the germline V gene. Trimming removed 0 bases from V and 4 bases from J; junction bases left unmatched: 7. The CDR3 sequence is CASSVDGSGGYYNEQFF. In nucleotides, the CDR3 is TGTGCCAGCAGCGTAGATGGTAGCGGGGGGTATTACAATGAGCAGTTCTTC.